Each of the 27 T cell receptor beta chains below was sequenced from the same sample in a study of a mutant IDH1 vaccine in newly diagnosed glioma. Time point defined: baseline, week 1 (first vaccination visit). The treatment: pre-vaccination baseline after standard-of-care therapy. Clones were read by immunoSEQ multiplex PCR, and TCRdb kept only the in-frame ones, dropping some. The sample records roughly 70,000 clones, around four fifths being singletons. This specimen consisted of peripheral blood mononuclear cells (PBMCs), obtained from a glioma patient treated with radiotherapy, temozolomide or both. The source of these receptors is a young woman with glioma. Some clones in this sample may be carry-over from other donors' samples.

A few counts support this clone. The V call is TRBV6-1, the J call TRBJ1-5; no clear D. The V gene's germline CDR1 is MNHNS and CDR2 SASEGT. The CDR3 length is 14 residues. V gave up 6 bases and J gave up 4 bases, with 13 bases separating them. The CDR3 DNA is TGTGCCAGCAGGCTGGGAACCGGTAATCAGCCCCAGCATTTT. It encodes CASRLGTGNQPQHF.

DNA for the CDR3: TGTGCCTGGGAATATGCCGGGACTAGCGGCTACGAGCAGTACTTC. This codes for CAWEYAGTSGYEQYF. The chain employs TRBV30 and TRBJ2-7, with 11 bases aligning to TRBD2. The CDR3 is made up of 15 amino acids. Germline trimming cut 5 bases from V and 3 bases from J; bases unmatched to any gene: 9. CDR1 and CDR2 (germline): GTSNPN, SVGIG (reference sequence).

The rearrangement links TRBV19 to TRBJ1-2; D perhaps matches TRBD1 (5 bases). The V gene lost 6 bases and the J gene lost 4 bases, with 15 bases spanning the gap. The CDR3 consists of 14 residues. Per germline, CDR1 LNHDA and CDR2 SQIVND (reference sequence). CDR3 loop: CASSPQRGLYGYTF. The CDR3 nucleotides are TGTGCCAGTAGCCCACAGAGGGGACTCTATGGCTACACCTTC.

This clone appeared once. CDR3 region: CASFFDPSGRAPNEQFF. In DNA form, the CDR3 reads TGTGCCAGCTTTTTCGACCCTAGCGGGAGGGCCCCCAATGAGCAGTTCTTC. This sequence joins TRBV2 and TRBJ2-1, with TRBD2 identical over 12 bases. Trimming took 8 bases from V and 6 from J; bases not matched to a gene: 14. The CDR3 totals 17 residues. CDR1 SNHLY and CDR2 FYNNEI come from the germline V gene.

CDR3 sequence reads: CAWRPSSAGYRYEQYF. The CDR3 coding sequence is TGTGCCTGGAGGCCCTCCTCGGCGGGATACAGGTACGAGCAGTACTTC. The chain joins TRBV30 to TRBJ2-7; D possibly corresponds to TRBD2 (6 bases). The CDR3 covers 16 residues. Per the germline V gene, CDR1 is GTSNPN and CDR2 is SVGIG (reference sequence). Trimming pared 3 bases from V and 4 bases from J, leaving 22 bases between.

V usage is TRBV6-1 and J usage is TRBJ1-3; D unresolved. This CDR3 has 12 residues. Per germline, CDR1 MNHNS and CDR2 SASEGT. V lost 3 bases and J 6 bases, leaving 6 bases between the germline ends. Here the CDR3 DNA reads TGTGCCAGCAGTGAGCAAGCAAACACCATATATTTT. Its translation: CASSEQANTIYF.

This clone was seen a handful of times. The chain combines TRBV29-1 with TRBJ1-5, with TRBD1 matching over 8 bases. Trimming at V came to 7 bases and at J to 1 base, leaving 3 bases not matched to a gene. The CDR3 runs to 13 residues. CDR1 and CDR2 from the germline V gene are SQVTM and ANQGSEA. CDR3 DNA sequence: TGCAGCGCAACAGGGGGGAGCAATCAGCCCCAGCATTTT. This translates into CSATGGSNQPQHF.

This clone was seen once. This chain joins TRBV7-9 and TRBJ1-3, with D possibly TRBD1 on 5 matching bases. There are 15 residues in the CDR3. V lost 5 bases to trimming and J lost 1 base, with 12 bases between them. Per germline, CDR1 SEHNR and CDR2 FQNEAQ (reference sequence). CDR3: CASSRTGESGNTIYF. CDR3 DNA: TGTGCCAGCAGCCGGACGGGGGAATCTGGAAACACCATATATTTT.

The gene calls are TRBV5-4 and TRBJ2-3; D not resolved. This CDR3 spans 13 amino acids. With 5 bases removed from V and 4 bases from J, the gap between germline ends came to 11 bases. From germline, CDR1 is SGHNT and CDR2 YYREEE (reference sequence). The CDR3 sequence: CASSLSTADTQYF. The CDR3 nucleotides read TGTGCCAGCAGTCTTTCGACTGCAGATACGCAGTATTTT.

In this sample, this clone turned up a few times. The chain combines TRBV10-3 with TRBJ1-4; D is possibly TRBD1 (6 bases). In germline, CDR1 is ENHRY, CDR2 SYGVKD. V was shortened by 7 bases and J by 7 bases, with 13 bases between the two germline ends. The CDR3 consists of 13 residues. In DNA form, the CDR3 reads TGTGCCATCAAGGGGGAAAGGGGTGAAAAACTGTTTTTT. Amino acids: CAIKGERGEKLFF.

The J gene is TRBJ1-6, the V gene TRBV11-2, with TRBD1 as a possible D gene (6 bases). The CDR3 has 18 residues. V lost 1 base, J lost 1 base, and 14 bases lay in between. Germline V gene data show CDR1 as SGHAT and CDR2 as FQNNGV. CDR3: CASSLGQGTGSYNSPLHF. In DNA form, the CDR3 reads TGTGCCAGCAGCTTAGGTCAGGGGACGGGATCCTATAATTCACCCCTCCACTTT.

The gene calls are TRBV5-4 and TRBJ2-7; possible D gene TRBD2, 5 bases. Germline-derived CDR1 and CDR2 are SGHNT and YYREEE (reference sequence). Between the trimmed V and J ends, which lost 0 bases and 2 bases, there was a span of 9 bases. The CDR3 is made up of 14 amino acids. DNA of the CDR3: TGTGCCAGCAGCTTGGCGGGGATCGCCTACGAGCAGTACTTC. This codes for CASSLAGIAYEQYF.

This chain joins TRBV18 and TRBJ2-6; D may be TRBD1 (6 bases). Trimming stripped 3 bases from V and 4 bases from J, with 16 bases between. This CDR3 has 17 residues. The germline V gene has CDR1 KGHSH and CDR2 LQKENI. CDR3 sequence reads: CASSPWGPGSGANVLTF. The CDR3 DNA follows: TGTGCCAGCTCACCCTGGGGGCCAGGGTCCGGGGCCAACGTCCTGACTTTC.

This clone was seen a handful of times. This chain uses TRBV6-5 with TRBJ2-2, with TRBD1 matching over 10 bases. The CDR3 loop spans 14 amino acids. CDR1 and CDR2 (germline): MNHEY, SVGAGI. Trimming took 6 bases from V and 2 from J; bases not matched to a gene: 0. The CDR3 DNA follows: TGTGCCAGCAGGACAGGGGGCAACACCGGGGAGCTGTTTTTT. It translates to CASRTGGNTGELFF.

This chain links TRBV9 with TRBJ2-1; a weak D match, TRBD2 (6 bases). The CDR3 is made up of 14 amino acids. Per the germline V gene, CDR1 is SGDLS and CDR2 is YYNGEE. The V and J ends lost 0 bases and 2 bases respectively, with 6 bases between them. CDR3 coding DNA: TGTGCCAGCAGCGTAGGCGGGACCTACAATGAGCAGTTCTTC. Amino acids: CASSVGGTYNEQFF.

This clone was detected only once. The V call is TRBV4-2, the J call TRBJ1-2; tentative D call: TRBD1 (6 bases). V was clipped by 1 base and J by 7 bases, with 16 bases between them. In germline, CDR1 is LGHNA, CDR2 YNFKEQ. CDR3 length: 15 amino acids. CDR3 amino acids: CASSQGWTVESGYTF. The CDR3 DNA follows: TGTGCCAGCAGCCAAGGATGGACAGTGGAGAGTGGCTACACCTTC.

This clone has more than one count but fewer than ten. The chain recombines TRBV7-8 with TRBJ1-1; TRBD1 agrees at 8 bases. After removal of 5 bases from V and 2 bases from J, the junction contained 7 bases not matched to a gene. Per the germline V gene, CDR1 is SGHVS and CDR2 is FQNEAQ. The CDR3 spans 15 residues. The DNA for the CDR3 is TGTGCCAGCAGCCAGGGACAGGCCCTTAACACTGAAGCTTTCTTT. Translated: CASSQGQALNTEAFF.

The V call is TRBV4-1, the J call TRBJ2-3; perhaps TRBD2 as D (6 bases). This CDR3 comprises 17 residues. The V end was cut by 1 base, the J end by 0 bases, with 14 bases between. Germline CDR1 is MGHRA and CDR2 is YSYEKL. The CDR3 sequence is CASSQGDGLTSTDTQYF. In DNA form, the CDR3 reads TGCGCCAGCAGCCAAGGGGACGGACTAACTAGCACAGATACGCAGTATTTT.

The V gene is TRBV27, the J gene TRBJ2-1; 10 nucleotides align to TRBD2. The CDR3 consists of 16 residues. The junction had 11 bases not matched to a gene; V was cut back by 4 bases and J by 8 bases. Per germline, CDR1 MNHEY and CDR2 SMNVEV (reference sequence). CDR3 coding DNA: TGTGCCAGCAGTTCCCCCCGGGCTAGCGGGAGTCATGAGCAGTTCTTC. Translating gives CASSSPRASGSHEQFF.

This chain connects TRBV7-9 to TRBJ1-5, with TRBD1 matching over 7 bases. The V segment lost 6 bases and the J segment 5 bases; nucleotides outside the gene matches: 16. The CDR3 extends over 17 amino acids. Germline V lookup: CDR1 SEHNR, CDR2 FQNEAQ (reference sequence). The DNA for the CDR3 is TGTGCCAGCAGTCCTCTTAGGACAGGAGACGCAGATCAGCCCCAGCATTTT. It is translated as CASSPLRTGDADQPQHF.

This chain connects TRBV5-1 to TRBJ1-1, with 10 bases aligning to TRBD1. The CDR3 runs to 16 residues. Unmatched junction bases numbered 6, after V lost 2 bases and J lost 2 bases. Germline V gene lookup returns CDR1 SGHRS and CDR2 YFSETQ. The CDR3 bases are TGCGCCAGCAGCTTAGAGGGACAGGGGAGTAACACTGAAGCTTTCTTT. It is translated as CASSLEGQGSNTEAFF.

The count of this clone is one. The genes are TRBV9 and TRBJ2-7; possible D gene TRBD2, 7 bases. From germline, CDR1 is SGDLS and CDR2 YYNGEE. This CDR3 has 15 amino acids. The V end was cut by 0 bases, the J end by 3 bases, with 13 bases between. CDR3 residues: CASSVEGGLDYEQYF. CDR3 bases: TGTGCCAGCAGCGTAGAGGGGGGGCTAGACTACGAGCAGTACTTC.

V is TRBV19 and J is TRBJ2-7; D unresolved. V was pared by 6 bases and J by 0 bases, with 15 bases between. The CDR3 covers 15 residues. Germline V lookup: CDR1 LNHDA, CDR2 SQIVND (reference sequence). The CDR3 coding sequence is TGTGCCAGTAGCATATCAGGATGGAACTCCTACGAGCAGTACTTC. Amino acids: CASSISGWNSYEQYF. The full variable domain, its missing parts supplied by reference TRBV19 and TRBJ2-7, is DGGITQSPKYLFRKEGQNVTLSCEQNLNHDAMYWYRQDPGQGLRLIYYSQIVNDFQKGDIAEGYSVSREKKESFPLTVTSAQKNPTAFYLCASSISGWNSYEQYFGPGTRLTVT.

This sequence joins TRBV7-2 and TRBJ2-1; 11 nucleotides align to TRBD2. The V gene end was trimmed by 3 bases and the J gene end by 2 bases; junction bases not matched to a gene: 3. The CDR3 runs 16 residues. Germline V CDR1 and CDR2: SGHTA, FQGNSA. DNA of the CDR3: TGTGCCAGCAGCTTTCCGGGACTAGCGGCCTACAATGAGCAGTTCTTC. It translates to CASSFPGLAAYNEQFF.

CDR3 coding DNA: TGTGCCACCAGCAGAGCCAGCACAGATACGCAGTATTTT. Protein: CATSRASTDTQYF. The rearrangement joins TRBV15 to TRBJ2-3; D is unresolved. From germline, CDR1 is LNHNV and CDR2 YYDKDF (reference sequence). This CDR3 has 13 residues. Trimming took off 1 base at V and 0 bases at J, with 2 bases between the two ends.

V and J are TRBV6-1 and TRBJ1-1, with TRBD1 matching over 7 bases. The CDR3 has 14 amino acids. Germline values: CDR1 MNHNS, CDR2 SASEGT. With 1 base clipped from V and 6 bases from J, the junction kept 5 bases outside the gene matches. Written as DNA, the CDR3 is TGTGCCAGCAGTGAAGGACAGGGTCTCGCTGAAGCTTTCTTT. This gives the protein CASSEGQGLAEAFF.

This sequence joins TRBV6-4 and TRBJ2-3, with D possibly TRBD2 on 6 matching bases. This CDR3 spans 14 amino acids. The V and J ends lost 5 bases and 2 bases respectively, with 11 bases between them. Germline CDR1 MRHNA, CDR2 SNTAGT. The DNA of the CDR3 is TGTGCCAGCAGTCCCGGGGGAGCCACAGATACGCAGTATTTT. It specifies CASSPGGATDTQYF.